A single sample is the source of the 17 T cell receptor beta chains below, sequenced in a study of cytomegalovirus exposure and HLA in healthy donors. The PCR made use of 60 Vbeta and 13 Jbeta primers. Sequenced by immunoSEQ multiplex PCR; TCRdb stores in-frame clones only, minus some. The table has around 160,000 clones, roughly 77% seen once. Sequenced material: PBMCs. The receptor set was obtained from a woman in her thirties or forties in good health and CMV-seropositive.

The gene calls are TRBV19 and TRBJ2-5; maybe TRBD2 (5 bases). Trimming removed 10 bases at V and 4 bases at J, with 13 bases between. The V gene's germline CDR1 is LNHDA and CDR2 SQIVND (reference sequence). This CDR3 spans 12 amino acids. The DNA of the CDR3 is TGTGCCACCCGGACGGCGGGAGAGACCCAGTACTTC. Protein product: CATRTAGETQYF.

This clone has just a few counts. As DNA, the CDR3 is TGCGCCAGCAGCCAAGGACTAGTTTCCCCGGAGCAGTACTTC. This encodes CASSQGLVSPEQYF. J is TRBJ2-7 and V is TRBV4-1; tentative D call: TRBD2 (6 bases). From germline, CDR1 is MGHRA and CDR2 YSYEKL. V was trimmed by 1 base and J by 7 bases, leaving 14 bases between them. CDR3 length: 14 amino acids.

On this clone: The junction departs from germline at one end; a sequencing error may be responsible. V and J are TRBV7-9 and TRBJ1-5, with D tentatively TRBD1 (6 bases). The length of the CDR3 is 14 residues. Germline CDR1 is SEHNR and CDR2 is FQNEAQ (reference sequence). CDR3 DNA sequence: TGTGCCGGCAGCCCCCTAGGGGGGGGTCAGCCCCAGCATTTT. Amino acid sequence: CAGSPLGGGQPQHF.

This clone turned up a few times. The J gene is TRBJ2-3, the V gene TRBV11-2, with unresolved D. The ends were cut back, 1 base at V and 2 bases at J, with 7 bases in the middle. Germline loops: CDR1 SGHAT, CDR2 FQNNGV. The CDR3 extends over 14 amino acids. The CDR3 nucleotides read TGTGCCAGCAGCTTAGGACGGGTCACAGATACGCAGTATTTT. Translating it yields CASSLGRVTDTQYF.

The V gene is TRBV7-2, the J gene TRBJ2-7; 7 positions agree with TRBD1. J was trimmed by 2 bases and V by 0 bases; bases with no gene match: 4. In germline, CDR1 is SGHTA, CDR2 FQGNSA. The CDR3 has 15 residues. CDR3 loop: CASSLASGQPYEQYF. The DNA for the CDR3 is TGTGCCAGCAGCTTAGCATCGGGACAGCCCTACGAGCAGTACTTC.

The chain combines TRBV13 with TRBJ1-2, with TRBD1 matching 7 bases. CDR1 is PRHDT, CDR2 FYEKMQ, per germline (reference sequence). The CDR3 covers 12 residues. The ends lost 6 bases at V and 6 bases at J; junction bases unmatched: 4. The CDR3 DNA is TGTGCCAGCAGATCTGGGACAGATGGCTACACCTTC. It codes for CASRSGTDGYTF.

This chain joins TRBV28 and TRBJ1-2; 8 nucleotides agree with TRBD1. The germline V gene has CDR1 MDHEN and CDR2 SYDVKM. Trimming at V came to 3 bases and at J to 7 bases, leaving 1 base not matched to a gene. The CDR3 consists of 12 residues. The CDR3 here is CASSFTGGGYTF. The CDR3 DNA reads as TGTGCCAGCAGTTTTACAGGGGGTGGCTACACCTTC.

The chain is built from TRBV5-1 and TRBJ2-2; D gene unclear. From germline, CDR1 is SGHRS and CDR2 YFSETQ. V gave up 0 bases and J gave up 0 bases, with 9 bases separating them. This CDR3 is 16 amino acids long. The CDR3, as DNA: TGCGCCAGCAGCTTGGATCTACAGACGAACACCGGGGAGCTGTTTTTT. It yields the protein CASSLDLQTNTGELFF.

The chain carries TRBV4-3 and TRBJ2-7; 7 nucleotides align to TRBD2. CDR3 size: 12 residues. Looked up from germline, CDR1 is LGHNA and CDR2 is YSLEER. In DNA, the CDR3 is TGCGCCAGCAGCCAAGATAGGAGGGGAGGGCCGGTG. Translated, it gives CASSQDRRGGPV.

The V call is TRBV11-2, the J call TRBJ2-2; 7 bases agree with TRBD2. There are 16 residues in the CDR3. Per the germline V gene, CDR1 is SGHAT and CDR2 is FQNNGV. The V gene end was trimmed by 5 bases and the J gene end by 1 base; junction bases not matched to a gene: 7. CDR3 sequence (DNA): TGTGCCAGCAGCGAGTGGCAGCGGGAGAACACCGGGGAGCTGTTTTTT. It is translated as CASSEWQRENTGELFF. Based on the CDR3 plus reference TRBV11-2 and TRBJ2-2, the full variable domain is EAGVAQSPRYKIIEKRQSVAFWCNPISGHATLYWYQQILGQGPKLLIQFQNNGVVDDSQLPKDRFSAERLKGVDSTLKIQPAKLEDSAVYLCASSEWQRENTGELFFGEGSRLTVL.

The CDR3, as DNA: TGTGCCAGCAGTGAACGGCTAGCGGGTACAGATACGCAGTATTTT. Translation: CASSERLAGTDTQYF. J is TRBJ2-3 and V is TRBV2; 8 bases align to TRBD2. Looked up from germline, CDR1 is SNHLY and CDR2 is FYNNEI. The V and J ends lost 2 bases and 3 bases, in that order; junction bases with no gene match: 4. This CDR3 has 15 residues.

The CDR3 loop reads CASSWGGSLNQPQHF. Written as DNA, the CDR3 is TGCGCCAGCAGCTGGGGGGGTTCTCTTAATCAGCCCCAGCATTTT. The chain couples TRBV5-1 to TRBJ1-5; perhaps TRBD1 as D (5 bases). V shed 3 bases and J shed 4 bases, with 14 bases lying between them. The CDR3 covers 15 residues. Germline V gene lookup returns CDR1 SGHRS and CDR2 YFSETQ.

The V gene is TRBV11-2, the J gene TRBJ2-7, with TRBD1 matching 10 bases. Looked up from germline, CDR1 is SGHAT and CDR2 is FQNNGV. CDR3 length: 16 amino acids. The V gene end was trimmed by 6 bases and the J gene end by 6 bases; junction bases not matched to a gene: 14. The CDR3 here is CASRLRPGQGLGEQYF. The CDR3 DNA reads TGTGCCAGCAGACTCCGACCGGGACAGGGGCTCGGCGAGCAGTACTTC.

This clone was observed a handful of times. The chain has TRBV28 and TRBJ1-5, with D perhaps matching TRBD1 (5 bases). Trimming removed 8 bases from V and 0 bases from J, with 8 bases in between. CDR3 length: 13 residues. Germline CDR1 MDHEN, CDR2 SYDVKM. CDR3: CASERGSNQPQHF. CDR3 in DNA: TGTGCCAGCGAAAGGGGTAGCAATCAGCCCCAGCATTTT. The variable domain in full, completed from reference TRBV28 and TRBJ1-5, reads DVKVTQSSRYLVKRTGEKVFLECVQDMDHENMFWYRQDPGLGLRLIYFSYDVKMKEKGDIPEGYSVSREKKERFSLILESASTNQTSMYLCASERGSNQPQHFGDGTRLSIL.

The chain joins TRBV7-9 to TRBJ2-1; 8 bases map to TRBD2. This CDR3 spans 17 amino acids. Unmatched junction bases numbered 5, after V lost 0 bases and J lost 1 base. Germline V lookup: CDR1 SEHNR, CDR2 FQNEAQ (reference sequence). The CDR3 sequence is CASSLAYGRDSYNEQFF. As DNA, the CDR3 is TGTGCCAGCAGCTTAGCCTACGGGAGGGATTCCTACAATGAGCAGTTCTTC.

V and J are TRBV7-2 and TRBJ1-5; perhaps TRBD1 as D (6 bases). V was shortened by 5 bases and J by 4 bases, with 21 bases between the two germline ends. Germline values: CDR1 SGHTA, CDR2 FQGNSA. The CDR3 is 17 residues long. CDR3 nucleotides: TGTGCCAGCAGCCCTCCACAGGGCCAGGGCTGGAATCAGCCCCAGCATTTT. Its protein product is CASSPPQGQGWNQPQHF. The full variable domain, in which reference TRBV7-2 and TRBJ1-5 provide the parts outside the CDR3, is GAGVSQSPSNKVTEKGKDVELRCDPISGHTALYWYRQSLGQGLEFLIYFQGNSAPDKSGLPSDRFSAERTGGSVSTLTIQRTQQEDSAVYLCASSPPQGQGWNQPQHFGDGTRLSIL.

The J gene is TRBJ2-7, the V gene TRBV6-5; 7 bases agree with TRBD2. V lost 4 bases and J lost 4; bases outside the gene matches: 4. This CDR3 has 13 residues. CDR1 is MNHEY, CDR2 SVGAGI, per germline. The CDR3, as DNA: TGTGCCAGCAGTTTGGCTAGCGGATACGAGCAGTACTTC. Its protein product is CASSLASGYEQYF.